A selection of T cell receptor beta chains follows, all from one sample in a study of blood T cell repertoires in COVID-19. Assay used: immunoSEQ multiplex PCR; TCRdb lists only in-frame clones, some missing. The sample lists about 300,000 clones; under 90% were seen once. Sample: PBMCs or T cells enriched from blood (not recorded which). The origin of the receptors is a man aged 25 to 40 who had recovered from COVID-19. CDR3s include the opening cysteine and the closing phenylalanine or tryptophan. A D gene is named only where the DNA matches it firmly. Clone size is shown for a subset of rows, as once, few, many or a class of expanded clone.

abundance: .; j_gene: TRBJ2-3; v_gene: TRBV30; d_gene: .; CDR3nt: TGTGCCTGGAGTGTATCCTTTGCGAGGGATACGCAGTATTTT; CDR3aa: CAWSVSFARDTQYF
abundance: .; j_gene: TRBJ1-1; v_gene: TRBV13; d_gene: TRBD1; CDR3nt: TGTGCCAGCAGCTACCCGGGACAGGGAGATGCTGAAGCTTTCTTT; CDR3aa: CASSYPGQGDAEAFF
abundance: .; j_gene: TRBJ1-2; v_gene: TRBV9; d_gene: TRBD1; CDR3nt: TGTGCCAGCAGCGCGATACAGGGGGACGGCTACACCTTC; CDR3aa: CASSAIQGDGYTF
abundance: .; j_gene: TRBJ1-4; v_gene: TRBV5-1; d_gene: .; CDR3nt: TGCGCCAGCAGCTTGGTTCGGAATGAAAAACTGTTTTTT; CDR3aa: CASSLVRNEKLFF
abundance: .; j_gene: TRBJ2-5; v_gene: TRBV15; d_gene: TRBD1; CDR3nt: TGTGCCACCAGCGGCGCCACCGGGACAGGGCACGAGACCCAGTACTTC; CDR3aa: CATSGATGTGHETQYF
abundance: few; j_gene: TRBJ2-7; v_gene: TRBV10-2; d_gene: .; CDR3nt: TGCGCCAGCAGTGCGTACAGGGACGAGCAGTACTTC; CDR3aa: CASSAYRDEQYF
abundance: .; j_gene: TRBJ2-7; v_gene: TRBV3-1/TRBV3-2; d_gene: .; CDR3nt: TGTGCCACCCAGGGAGGCCCGGGACTTTCTCCGGAGCAGTACTTC; CDR3aa: CATQGGPGLSPEQYF
abundance: .; j_gene: TRBJ2-7; v_gene: TRBV19; d_gene: TRBD2; CDR3nt: TGTGCCAGTAGTTCCAACCCACAGACTAGCGGGGTGTACGAGCAGTACTTC; CDR3aa: CASSSNPQTSGVYEQYF
abundance: few; j_gene: TRBJ2-1; v_gene: TRBV18; d_gene: .; CDR3nt: TGTGCCAGCTCCACCAGTAAGGGGTCCTACAATGAGCAGTTCTTC; CDR3aa: CASSTSKGSYNEQFF
abundance: .; j_gene: TRBJ1-1; v_gene: TRBV18; d_gene: .; CDR3nt: TGTGCCAGCTCACCACATAAGAACACTGAAGCTTTCTTT; CDR3aa: CASSPHKNTEAFF
abundance: .; j_gene: TRBJ2-4; v_gene: TRBV19; d_gene: .; CDR3nt: TGTGCCAGTAGCCTGACAGGCACCACCAAAAACATTCAGTACTTC; CDR3aa: CASSLTGTTKNIQYF
abundance: .; j_gene: TRBJ1-1; v_gene: TRBV5-4; d_gene: .; CDR3nt: TGTGCCAGCAGCCCAGGGGCTATGAACACTGAAGCTTTCTTT; CDR3aa: CASSPGAMNTEAFF
abundance: .; j_gene: TRBJ1-1; v_gene: TRBV5-8; d_gene: .; CDR3nt: TGTGCCAGCAGCCCCAGGGCTGGAGAAGCTTTCTTT; CDR3aa: CASSPRAGEAFF
abundance: .; j_gene: TRBJ2-2; v_gene: TRBV7-2; d_gene: .; CDR3nt: TGTGCCAGCAGCTTCCGTGGGGCTCCGAACACCGGGGAGCTGTTTTTT; CDR3aa: CASSFRGAPNTGELFF
abundance: once; j_gene: TRBJ2-5; v_gene: TRBV2; d_gene: TRBD1; CDR3nt: TGTGCCAGCAGTGAGTGGACAGGGGAAAGTTGGGAGACCCAGTACTTC; CDR3aa: CASSEWTGESWETQYF
abundance: .; j_gene: TRBJ1-2; v_gene: TRBV28; d_gene: .; CDR3nt: TGTGCCAGCAGTTTACCGGGAGGGTTCAACTATGGCTACACCTTC; CDR3aa: CASSLPGGFNYGYTF
abundance: .; j_gene: TRBJ1-3; v_gene: TRBV7-9; d_gene: TRBD1; CDR3nt: TGTGCCAGCAGCTCCCCTTTGGACAGGGACTATTCTGGAAACACCATATATTTT; CDR3aa: CASSSPLDRDYSGNTIYF
abundance: .; j_gene: TRBJ1-3; v_gene: TRBV4-1; d_gene: .; CDR3nt: TGCGCCAGCAGCCAAGATGGGGGGTCCTCTGGAAACACCATATATTTT; CDR3aa: CASSQDGGSSGNTIYF
abundance: .; j_gene: TRBJ1-2; v_gene: TRBV10-1; d_gene: .; CDR3nt: TGCGCCAGCAGTGAGGGGGCCTATGGCTACACCTTC; CDR3aa: CASSEGAYGYTF
abundance: .; j_gene: TRBJ2-1; v_gene: TRBV7-7; d_gene: TRBD2; CDR3nt: TGTGCTAGCAGCTTAGGGCTAGCGGGATACAATGAGCAGTTCTTC; CDR3aa: CASSLGLAGYNEQFF
abundance: once; j_gene: TRBJ1-3; v_gene: TRBV19; d_gene: TRBD1; CDR3nt: TGTGCCAGTAGTAGGGGACAGGGGATTTCAGGAAACACCATATATTTT; CDR3aa: CASSRGQGISGNTIYF
abundance: .; j_gene: TRBJ2-2; v_gene: TRBV28; d_gene: .; CDR3nt: TGTGCCAGCAAACGGAGGAACACCGGGGAGCTGTTTTTT; CDR3aa: CASKRRNTGELFF
abundance: .; j_gene: TRBJ2-5; v_gene: TRBV27; d_gene: TRBD2; CDR3nt: TGTGCCAGCAGTCATAAAGGGGAGGGGCCACAACAAGAGACCCAGTACTTC; CDR3aa: CASSHKGEGPQQETQYF
abundance: .; j_gene: TRBJ1-6; v_gene: TRBV6-4; d_gene: .; CDR3nt: TGTGCCAGCAGTCGGACAGATTCGTATAATTCACCCCTCCACTTT; CDR3aa: CASSRTDSYNSPLHF
abundance: .; j_gene: TRBJ1-6; v_gene: TRBV19; d_gene: .; CDR3nt: TGTGCCAGTAGTATAAGCAGGGGAGTTAATTCACCCCTCCACTTT; CDR3aa: CASSISRGVNSPLHF
abundance: .; j_gene: TRBJ1-2; v_gene: TRBV10-3; d_gene: TRBD1; CDR3nt: TGTGCCATCAGTGAAACCGCCACAGGGGGCGCCTATGGCTACACCTTC; CDR3aa: CAISETATGGAYGYTF
abundance: .; j_gene: TRBJ1-2; v_gene: TRBV14; d_gene: .; CDR3nt: TGTGCCAGCAGCCGCGGGGTGGCGCCTGACTATGGCTACACCTTC; CDR3aa: CASSRGVAPDYGYTF
abundance: .; j_gene: TRBJ2-3; v_gene: TRBV11-2; d_gene: .; CDR3nt: TGTGCCAGCAGCTTAGATGAGGCGCCGCAGTATTTT; CDR3aa: CASSLDEAPQYF
abundance: .; j_gene: TRBJ1-2; v_gene: TRBV10-3; d_gene: TRBD1; CDR3nt: TGTGCCATCAGTGACGCGAAAGCAAGGGGGCTTGGCTACACCTTC; CDR3aa: CAISDAKARGLGYTF
abundance: .; j_gene: TRBJ2-7; v_gene: TRBV19; d_gene: TRBD2; CDR3nt: TGTGCCAGTAGCGCTTTAGCGGGGGGTGCCTACGAGCAGTACTTC; CDR3aa: CASSALAGGAYEQYF
abundance: .; j_gene: TRBJ2-5; v_gene: TRBV12-5; d_gene: .; CDR3nt: TGTGCTAGTGGTCAGGCGGGACCACCGAACCCTAGGGCCCAGTACTTC; CDR3aa: CASGQAGPPNPRAQYF
abundance: .; j_gene: TRBJ1-1; v_gene: TRBV10-3; d_gene: .; CDR3nt: TGTGCCATCAGTGCCCCCGGGGACACTAGGACTGAAGCTTTCTTT; CDR3aa: CAISAPGDTRTEAFF
abundance: .; j_gene: TRBJ1-2; v_gene: TRBV24-1; d_gene: .; CDR3nt: TGTGCCACCAGTGATGCTCGGGTGCCAGCAAACTATGGCTACACCTTC; CDR3aa: CATSDARVPANYGYTF
abundance: .; j_gene: TRBJ1-5; v_gene: TRBV24-1; d_gene: TRBD1; CDR3nt: TGTGCCACCAGTGATCCGGGACAGGGGGCCACTCAGCCCCAGCATTTT; CDR3aa: CATSDPGQGATQPQHF
abundance: .; j_gene: TRBJ2-1; v_gene: TRBV11-3; d_gene: .; CDR3nt: TGTGCCAGCAGCTTCGGAGCGGGCCGCCACAATGAGCAGTTCTTC; CDR3aa: CASSFGAGRHNEQFF
abundance: .; j_gene: TRBJ2-5; v_gene: TRBV30; d_gene: .; CDR3nt: TGTGCCTGGAGTCGGAGCCACCAAGAGACCCAGTACTTC; CDR3aa: CAWSRSHQETQYF
abundance: .; j_gene: TRBJ2-7; v_gene: TRBV19; d_gene: .; CDR3nt: TGTGCCAGTAGTATAGTCCTATACTACGAGCAGTACTTC; CDR3aa: CASSIVLYYEQYF
abundance: .; j_gene: TRBJ1-6; v_gene: TRBV6-1; d_gene: .; CDR3nt: TGTGCCAGCAGTGAAGTCGAGAACGGTGACTATAATTCACCCCTCCACTTT; CDR3aa: CASSEVENGDYNSPLHF
abundance: .; j_gene: TRBJ2-7; v_gene: TRBV5-1; d_gene: .; CDR3nt: TGCGCCAGCAGCTTAACAGCAAGCTCCTACGAGCAGTACTTC; CDR3aa: CASSLTASSYEQYF
abundance: .; j_gene: TRBJ1-4; v_gene: TRBV7-2; d_gene: .; CDR3nt: TGTGCCAGCAGCTCAACGGACAGAACCCAACCTTACGCTTTT; CDR3aa: CASSSTDRTQPYAF
abundance: .; j_gene: TRBJ1-4; v_gene: TRBV19; d_gene: .; CDR3nt: TGTGCCAGTAACGACAGAACTAATGAAAAACTGTTTTTT; CDR3aa: CASNDRTNEKLFF
abundance: once; j_gene: TRBJ1-5; v_gene: TRBV2; d_gene: .; CDR3nt: TGTGCCAGCATGTCGGGCCCGGGACAGCCCCAGCATTTT; CDR3aa: CASMSGPGQPQHF
abundance: .; j_gene: TRBJ2-3; v_gene: TRBV2; d_gene: .; CDR3nt: TGTGCCAGCAGTGAAAGGACTCCGCCTGCACAGTATTTT; CDR3aa: CASSERTPPAQYF
abundance: few; j_gene: TRBJ2-2; v_gene: TRBV4-1; d_gene: TRBD2; CDR3nt: TGCGCCAGCAGCCAAGGCCCACTAGCGGGGGCGAGCACCGGGGAGCTGTTTTTT; CDR3aa: CASSQGPLAGASTGELFF
abundance: once; j_gene: TRBJ2-7; v_gene: TRBV29-1; d_gene: TRBD1; CDR3nt: TGCAGCGCCGGACAGGGGGCATTAGACGAGCAGTACTTC; CDR3aa: CSAGQGALDEQYF
abundance: few; j_gene: TRBJ1-4; v_gene: TRBV14; d_gene: .; CDR3nt: TGTGCCAGCAGCCGGACAGAGAGGGAAAAACTGTTTTTT; CDR3aa: CASSRTEREKLFF
abundance: .; j_gene: TRBJ2-7; v_gene: TRBV27; d_gene: .; CDR3nt: TGTGCCAGCAGTTTCTTTCAGGGGTACGAGCAGTACTTC; CDR3aa: CASSFFQGYEQYF
abundance: few; j_gene: TRBJ1-5; v_gene: TRBV30; d_gene: .; CDR3nt: TGTGCCTGGAGTGTACGTGGAGGAGCTCAGCCCCAGCATTTT; CDR3aa: CAWSVRGGAQPQHF
abundance: once; j_gene: TRBJ2-2; v_gene: TRBV5-6; d_gene: .; CDR3nt: TGTGCCAGCAGCTTGGCATACGGAGCCGGGGAGCTGTTTTTT; CDR3aa: CASSLAYGAGELFF
abundance: .; j_gene: TRBJ2-1; v_gene: TRBV6-5; d_gene: TRBD2; CDR3nt: TGTGCCAGCAGTTCCGGGACTAGCGGGAGGGGCGATGAGCAGTTCTTC; CDR3aa: CASSSGTSGRGDEQFF
abundance: .; j_gene: TRBJ2-1; v_gene: TRBV11-2; d_gene: .; CDR3nt: TGTGCCGCAGCTAAATTGGGGGGATCCTACAATGAGCAGTTCTTC; CDR3aa: CAAAKLGGSYNEQFF
abundance: .; j_gene: TRBJ1-6; v_gene: TRBV30; d_gene: .; CDR3nt: TGTGCCTGGAGCCCGCCGTACGCGAGCTCCTATAATTCACCCCTCCACTTT; CDR3aa: CAWSPPYASSYNSPLHF
abundance: .; j_gene: TRBJ2-1; v_gene: TRBV29-1; d_gene: TRBD2; CDR3nt: TGCAGCGTTGAAGATCAGACTAGCGGGGGCTCAGGTTACAATGAGCAGTTCTTC; CDR3aa: CSVEDQTSGGSGYNEQFF
abundance: .; j_gene: TRBJ1-1; v_gene: TRBV13; d_gene: .; CDR3nt: TGTGCCAGCAGCCAAACCCGTCAGGCGAACACTGAAGCTTTCTTT; CDR3aa: CASSQTRQANTEAFF
abundance: .; j_gene: TRBJ1-6; v_gene: TRBV5-8; d_gene: TRBD1; CDR3nt: TGTGCCAGCAGCTTGAAAGGACTGTACCATCAGGGGGCCAATTCACCCCTCCACTTT; CDR3aa: CASSLKGLYHQGANSPLHF